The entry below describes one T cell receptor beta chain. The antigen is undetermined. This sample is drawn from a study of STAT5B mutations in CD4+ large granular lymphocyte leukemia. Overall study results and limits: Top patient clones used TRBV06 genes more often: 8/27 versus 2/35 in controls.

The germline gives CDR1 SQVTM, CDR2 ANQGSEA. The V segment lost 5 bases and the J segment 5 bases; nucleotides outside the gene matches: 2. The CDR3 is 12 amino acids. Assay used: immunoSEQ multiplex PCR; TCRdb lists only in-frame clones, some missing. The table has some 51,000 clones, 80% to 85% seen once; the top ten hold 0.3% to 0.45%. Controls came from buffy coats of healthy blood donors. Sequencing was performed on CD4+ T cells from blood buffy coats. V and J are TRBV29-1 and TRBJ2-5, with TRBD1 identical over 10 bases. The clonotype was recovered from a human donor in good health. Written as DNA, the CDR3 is TGCAGCGTTAAGGGACAGGGGGAGACCCAGTACTTC. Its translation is CSVKGQGETQYF.